This passage covers 11 T cell receptor beta chains from one sample sequenced in a study of shared clonotypes between healthy human individuals. The data were produced by immunoSEQ multiplex PCR, yet TCRdb's version contains in-frame clones alone and is incomplete. The sample contains some 2.4 million clones, 90% to 95% of which appear only once. Sequences were obtained from naive CD4+ T cells from PBMCs. Subset indicated: CD45RA+ positively selected. The receptors derive from a man younger than 30 in good health. Some clones in this sample may be carry-over from other donors' samples.

The J gene is TRBJ2-2, the V gene TRBV5-1, with 7 nucleotides matching TRBD2. This CDR3 is built from 16 residues. Trimming removed 0 bases from V and 4 bases from J; junction bases left unmatched: 6. Germline V gene sequence: CDR1 SGHRS, CDR2 YFSETQ. The CDR3 is CASSLEPRGTTGELFF. The CDR3 DNA is TGCGCCAGCAGCTTGGAGCCGCGGGGGACCACCGGGGAGCTGTTTTTT.

In regard to this clone: A far larger clone is just one base off, so this is likely a read error. The CDR3 does not end in the conserved phenylalanine or tryptophan, so this is likely a read error. The rearrangement links TRBV27 to TRBJ2-3; 12 bases map to TRBD2. The CDR3 has 16 amino acids. J was trimmed by 0 bases and V by 8 bases; bases with no gene match: 6. CDR1 is MNHEY and CDR2 is SMNVEV in the germline V gene (reference sequence). CDR3 DNA: TGTGCCAGCCGACTAGCGGGAGCCCTTAGCACAGATACGCAGTATCTT. Its translation is CASRLAGALSTDTQYL.

J is TRBJ2-3 and V is TRBV5-4, with 12 bases fitting TRBD2. The V gene's germline CDR1 is SGHNT and CDR2 YYREEE (reference sequence). The CDR3 extends over 17 amino acids. V was clipped by 4 bases and J by 4 bases; unmatched bases: 10. CDR3: CASSGPGLAGLPDTQYF. CDR3 in DNA: TGTGCCAGCAGCGGACCGGGACTAGCGGGTTTGCCAGATACGCAGTATTTT.

V usage is TRBV5-1 and J usage is TRBJ2-3; D call uncertain. The germline V gene encodes CDR1 SGHRS and CDR2 YFSETQ. The V end lost 2 bases, the J end lost 2 bases, and 12 bases lay between the germline ends. The CDR3 length is 15 residues. CDR3 DNA sequence: TGCGCCAGCAGCTTATTCGGCCTACTCACAGATACGCAGTATTTT. Translated, it gives CASSLFGLLTDTQYF.

The chain carries TRBV5-1 and TRBJ1-5; 9 bases map to TRBD1. Trimming cost V 3 bases and J 5 bases; bases outside gene matches: 0. Germline V gene data show CDR1 as SGHRS and CDR2 as YFSETQ. The CDR3 loop spans 13 amino acids. The CDR3 nucleotides read TGCGCCAGCAGCTGGGACAGGGATCAGCCCCAGCATTTT. Amino acids: CASSWDRDQPQHF.

This clone was observed a few times. The chain is built from TRBV2 and TRBJ1-1; TRBD1 is a possible D gene (5 bases). CDR3 length: 15 amino acids. Trimming left V 5 bases short and J 0 bases short, with 13 bases between. CDR1 and CDR2 (germline): SNHLY, FYNNEI. Here the CDR3 reads CASSNTGTMNTEAFF. CDR3 DNA: TGTGCCAGCAGTAATACCGGGACTATGAACACTGAAGCTTTCTTT.

For this clone: Just one base apart from a much larger clone, this may be a read error. The genes are TRBV6-5 and TRBJ2-3; D not resolved. Per the germline V gene, CDR1 is MNHEY and CDR2 is SVGAGI. V lost 6 bases, J lost 2 bases, and 3 bases lay in between. This CDR3 spans 11 amino acids. CDR3 region: CASRFTDTQYF. In nucleotides, the CDR3 is TGTGCCAGCAGATTCACAGATACGCAGTATTTT.

To note about this clone: The sample has other DNA sequences that encode this CDR3 too. The chain is built from TRBV5-4 and TRBJ1-5; D remains unclear. Germline loops: CDR1 SGHNT, CDR2 YYREEE (reference sequence). The CDR3 is 13 amino acids. The germline V and J ends were trimmed by 4 bases and 5 bases, with 10 bases remaining between them. The CDR3 spells CASSPDRDQPQHF. The DNA for the CDR3 is TGTGCCAGCAGCCCGGACCGGGATCAGCCCCAGCATTTT.

This chain joins TRBV6-1 and TRBJ2-1; D is uncertain. This CDR3 is 14 amino acids long. The V and J ends lost 6 bases and 6 bases respectively, with 15 bases between them. Per germline, CDR1 MNHNS and CDR2 SASEGT. The CDR3 spells CASSPLQRINEQFF. Written as DNA, the CDR3 is TGTGCCAGCAGCCCCCTACAACGGATCAATGAGCAGTTCTTC.

This clone showed up just once. The chain couples TRBV19 to TRBJ2-7, with a tentative D call TRBD2 (5 bases). The CDR3 has 13 amino acids. With 1 base removed from V and 4 bases from J, the gap between germline ends came to 8 bases. CDR1 is LNHDA, CDR2 SQIVND, per germline (reference sequence). CDR3 in amino acids: CASSIVSGYEQYF. CDR3 DNA sequence: TGTGCCAGTAGTATAGTGTCGGGATACGAGCAGTACTTC.

The CDR3 DNA sequence: TGTGCCACCGCGGACAGCTACACTGAAGCTTTCTTT. Translating gives CATADSYTEAFF. V and J are TRBV2 and TRBJ1-1, with D possibly TRBD1 on 6 matching bases. CDR3 size: 12 residues. Germline loops: CDR1 SNHLY, CDR2 FYNNEI. V dropped 10 bases and J dropped 3 bases, with 12 bases sitting between them. Full variable domain (missing parts from reference TRBV2 and TRBJ1-1): EPEVTQTPSHQVTQMGQEVILRCVPISNHLYFYWYRQILGQKVEFLVSFYNNEISEKSEIFDDQFSVERPDGSNFTLKIRSTKLEDSAMYFCATADSYTEAFFGQGTRLTVV.